Listed here are 31 T cell receptor beta chains from one sample, sequenced in a study of regulatory T cells in long-lasting Graves disease. The sample's time point: persistent/refractory GD, antithyroid drugs over 5 years with positive TRAb. RNA extracted from PBMCs served as the sequencing template. TCR beta libraries were built with iRepertoire HTBI primers and Arm-PCR of CDR3 regions. TCRdb reprocessed the multiplex PCR reads via MiXCR and lists one record per CDR3 protein. The sample includes about 340,000 distinct CDR3 sequences, about 18% of them seen just once. The starting material was peripheral blood mononuclear cells (PBMCs), obtained when the disease was refractory, from a patient treated with antithyroid drugs. These receptors all stem from a female donor with Graves disease.

This clonotype occurred many times. This chain links TRBV2 with TRBJ2-3, with TRBD2 as a possible D gene (6 bases). The V and J ends lost 11 bases and 1 base respectively, with 16 bases between them. The CDR3 is 14 amino acids. Germline V CDR1 and CDR2: SNHLY, FYNNEI. The CDR3 spells CAPSGEEGTDTQYF. In DNA form, the CDR3 reads TGTGCCCCATCGGGGGAGGAGGGCACAGATACGCAGTATTTT.

The rearrangement links TRBV5-1 to TRBJ1-2; D is ambiguous. V lost 5 bases and J lost 8, with 10 bases in between. The CDR3 consists of 11 residues. Per germline, CDR1 SGHRS and CDR2 YFSETQ. In DNA form, the CDR3 reads TGCGCCAGCAGGGACCTCTCGGGCTACACCTTC. Amino acid sequence: CASRDLSGYTF.

This clonotype was seen repeatedly, ten times or more. The chain recombines TRBV10-3 with TRBJ1-1; tentatively, D is TRBD1 (5 bases). Germline values: CDR1 ENHRY, CDR2 SYGVKD. Deletions cut 10 bases from V and 1 base from J, with 16 bases between. The CDR3 consists of 14 residues. This chain's CDR3 is CATGVGGTNTEAFF. CDR3 bases: TGTGCCACCGGGGTTGGAGGGACGAACACTGAAGCTTTCTTT.

This clonotype was detected ten times or more. In nucleotides, the CDR3 is TGCGCCAGCAGCTTGGGGGCAGCCAACTACGAGCAGTACTTC. Translation: CASSLGAANYEQYF. This sequence joins TRBV5-1 and TRBJ2-7; D uncertain. Trimming took 0 bases from V and 3 from J, leaving 10 bases between them. The CDR3 consists of 14 residues. Germline CDR1 and CDR2: SGHRS and YFSETQ.

This chain connects TRBV28 to TRBJ1-5; tentatively, D is TRBD1 (5 bases). The CDR3 loop spans 17 amino acids. Germline-derived CDR1 and CDR2 are MDHEN and SYDVKM. The germline V and J ends were trimmed by 4 bases and 2 bases, with 18 bases remaining between them. This CDR3 reads CASSSGLRSLGNQPQHF. As DNA, the CDR3 is TGTGCCAGCAGTTCAGGGCTCCGTTCGTTGGGCAATCAGCCCCAGCATTTT.

This clonotype was seen a handful of times. The chain is built from TRBV7-2 and TRBJ1-2; D unclear. This CDR3 is built from 15 residues. From germline, CDR1 is SGHTA and CDR2 FQGNSA. Trimming pared 4 bases from V and 8 bases from J, leaving 20 bases between. The CDR3 loop is CASSSWTRSVEGYTF. CDR3 nucleotide sequence: TGTGCCAGCAGCTCGTGGACCCGAAGCGTAGAGGGCTACACCTTC.

The table lists this clonotype with many counts. The chain couples TRBV20-1 to TRBJ1-2; D is perhaps TRBD1 (5 bases). CDR3 size: 16 residues. Germline V gene data show CDR1 as DFQATT and CDR2 as SNEGSKA (reference sequence). Trimming left V 0 bases short and J 4 bases short, with 18 bases between. Written as DNA, the CDR3 is TGCAGTGCTAGAGATTCGACAGACCGAGATCTCTATGGCTACACCTTC. Translation: CSARDSTDRDLYGYTF.

This clonotype has ten or more counts. V and J are TRBV10-3 and TRBJ2-5, with D perhaps TRBD1 (6 bases). Between the trimmed V and J ends, which lost 4 bases and 2 bases, there was a span of 8 bases. There are 13 residues in the CDR3. Germline V gene data show CDR1 as ENHRY and CDR2 as SYGVKD. The CDR3 reads CAISGGRQETQYF. The CDR3 DNA sequence: TGTGCCATCAGTGGGGGGCGGCAAGAGACCCAGTACTTC.

This clonotype was detected ten times or more. V is TRBV28 and J is TRBJ1-1, with a tentative D call TRBD1 (6 bases). CDR3 length equals 12 residues. The V gene lost 8 bases and the J gene lost 5 bases, with 12 bases spanning the gap. Germline CDR1 and CDR2: MDHEN and SYDVKM. The CDR3 nucleotides are TGTGCCAGCGGGGGGGCCAGGACTGAAGCTTTCTTT. This sequence encodes CASGGARTEAFF.

The chain joins TRBV3-1 to TRBJ2-7, with D perhaps TRBD2 (6 bases). Trimming removed 1 base at V and 2 bases at J, with 9 bases between. The CDR3 has 14 residues. CDR1 is LGHDT, CDR2 YNNKEL, per germline (reference sequence). The CDR3 loop reads CASSQGGEAYEQYF. In nucleotides, the CDR3 is TGTGCCAGCAGCCAAGGGGGGGAGGCCTACGAGCAGTACTTC.

The chain carries TRBV7-9 and TRBJ2-5; D may be TRBD2 (6 bases). Trimming shortened V by 2 bases and J by 5 bases, and 12 bases separated the two germline ends. This CDR3 comprises 14 residues. Germline V CDR1 and CDR2: SEHNR, FQNEAQ (reference sequence). The CDR3 loop is CASSLPGVKETQYF. DNA for the CDR3: TGTGCCAGCAGCTTACCGGGGGTCAAGGAGACCCAGTACTTC.

In this sample, this clonotype turned up many times. The chain has TRBV6-5 and TRBJ1-2, with TRBD1 as a possible D gene (6 bases). CDR3 length equals 13 residues. Germline CDR1 is MNHEY and CDR2 is SVGAGI. The V end was cut by 0 bases, the J end by 8 bases, with 10 bases between. CDR3 nucleotide sequence: TGTGCCAGCAGTTACTCGCCAGGGGACGGCTACACCTTC. Translating it yields CASSYSPGDGYTF.

This clonotype was recorded many times. This sequence joins TRBV12-3 or TRBV12-4 and TRBJ2-7, with TRBD1 matching over 9 bases. The CDR3 totals 14 residues. V lost 9 bases and J lost 0; bases outside the gene matches: 6. The CDR3 coding sequence is TGTGCCAGTATCCAGGGACAGGGCTCCTACGAGCAGTACTTC. Its translation is CASIQGQGSYEQYF.

The chain joins TRBV20-1 to TRBJ1-2; a possible D gene is TRBD1 (5 bases). CDR3 length: 15 amino acids. V lost 3 bases to trimming and J lost 5 bases, with 19 bases between them. The germline CDR1 and CDR2 sequences are DFQATT and SNEGSKA (reference sequence). CDR3 sequence (DNA): TGCAGTGCTAGCAGGGACCTCCTTGGGGTTTATGGCTACACCTTC. Its translation is CSASRDLLGVYGYTF.

Here the CDR3 DNA reads TGTGCCAGCGAGGGACTAGCGGGATCCGTTCTCTCCTACGAGCAGTACTTC. Its translation is CASEGLAGSVLSYEQYF. The chain combines TRBV6-1 with TRBJ2-7; 13 nucleotides line up with TRBD2. The CDR3 covers 17 residues. The germline gives CDR1 MNHNS, CDR2 SASEGT. V gave up 8 bases and J gave up 0 bases; unmatched junction bases: 10.

The V and J genes are TRBV11-3 and TRBJ2-2; TRBD2 matches at 9 bases. CDR3 length: 17 residues. The ends lost 4 bases at V and 3 bases at J; junction bases unmatched: 9. CDR1 and CDR2 (germline): SGHNT, YENEEA. CDR3 DNA: TGTGCCAGCAGCTACATTAGCGGGGGTTCCCACACCGGGGAGCTGTTTTTT. As protein: CASSYISGGSHTGELFF. Filled out from reference TRBV11-3 and TRBJ2-2, the complete variable domain reads EAGVVQSPRYKIIEKKQPVAFWCNPISGHNTLYWYLQNLGQGPELLIRYENEEAVDDSQLPKDRFSAERLKGVDSTLKIQPAELGDSAVYLCASSYISGGSHTGELFFGEGSRLTVL.

This clonotype was counted many times. The chain couples TRBV5-1 to TRBJ1-2; TRBD1 is a possible D gene (5 bases). Trimming took off 0 bases at V and 4 bases at J, with 13 bases between the two ends. The CDR3 extends over 15 amino acids. The germline V gene encodes CDR1 SGHRS and CDR2 YFSETQ. CDR3 sequence: CASSLATGRSYGYTF. In DNA, the CDR3 is TGCGCCAGCAGCTTGGCTACAGGACGGAGCTATGGCTACACCTTC.

This sequence joins TRBV5-1 and TRBJ2-7, with a tentative D call TRBD1 (6 bases). V was trimmed by 0 bases and J by 7 bases, leaving 14 bases between them. The length of the CDR3 is 14 residues. CDR1 and CDR2 from the germline V gene are SGHRS and YFSETQ. CDR3 nucleotides: TGCGCCAGCAGCTTGGGAGTCAGGGGAAGGGAGCAGTACTTC. It translates to CASSLGVRGREQYF.

In this sample, this clonotype turned up many times. This sequence joins TRBV7-6 and TRBJ2-4, with 8 bases that match TRBD1. CDR1 SGHVS and CDR2 FNYEAQ come from the germline V gene. V shed 5 bases, J shed 7 bases, and the junction held 7 bases outside the gene matches. CDR3 length equals 14 residues. The CDR3 loop is CASSPDRGGNIQYF. The CDR3 DNA follows: TGTGCCAGCAGCCCAGACAGGGGCGGGAACATTCAGTACTTC.

This rearrangement joins TRBV18 to TRBJ1-2, with 8 bases lining up with TRBD1. V shed 3 bases, J shed 3 bases, and the junction held 6 bases outside the gene matches. The CDR3 length is 15 residues. Germline V lookup: CDR1 KGHSH, CDR2 LQKENI. This CDR3 is CASSPGTGIHYGYTF. Written as DNA, the CDR3 is TGTGCCAGCTCACCCGGGACAGGAATCCACTATGGCTACACCTTC.

This clonotype occurred a few times. The chain has TRBV24-1 and TRBJ1-3, with no clear D. The germline CDR1 and CDR2 sequences are KGHDR and SFDVKD. The V end was cut by 4 bases, the J end by 5 bases, with 8 bases between. The CDR3 is made up of 13 amino acids. This chain's CDR3 is CATSDNRRNTIYF. The CDR3 DNA sequence: TGTGCCACCAGTGACAACCGTAGAAACACCATATATTTT.

There are many counts of this clonotype. This sequence joins TRBV11-2 and TRBJ2-7; D might be TRBD2 (6 bases). The CDR3 has 14 amino acids. Germline loops: CDR1 SGHAT, CDR2 FQNNGV. Trimming shortened V by 5 bases and J by 3 bases, and 14 bases separated the two germline ends. The CDR3 sequence: CASSQSLANYEQYF. The CDR3 DNA sequence: TGTGCCAGCAGCCAGAGCCTAGCGAACTACGAGCAGTACTTC. Variable domain in full (rest from reference TRBV11-2 and TRBJ2-7): EAGVAQSPRYKIIEKRQSVAFWCNPISGHATLYWYQQILGQGPKLLIQFQNNGVVDDSQLPKDRFSAERLKGVDSTLKIQPAKLEDSAVYLCASSQSLANYEQYFGPGTRLTVT.

This clonotype was recorded many times. The rearrangement joins TRBV6-1 to TRBJ1-4, with D uncertain. CDR1 is MNHNS and CDR2 is SASEGT in the germline V gene. V lost 2 bases and J lost 14, with 15 bases in between. The CDR3 runs to 13 residues. CDR3 amino acids: CASSEMKGSWLFF. CDR3 DNA sequence: TGTGCCAGCAGTGAAATGAAAGGGAGTTGGCTGTTTTTT.

The chain is built from TRBV28 and TRBJ2-7; no firm D call. This CDR3 contains 12 residues. The germline CDR1 and CDR2 sequences are MDHEN and SYDVKM. The germline V and J ends were trimmed by 5 bases and 7 bases, with 12 bases remaining between them. The CDR3 here is CASSTMLGEQYF. CDR3 DNA sequence: TGTGCCAGCAGTACCATGTTGGGTGAGCAGTACTTC.

The rearrangement joins TRBV6-5 to TRBJ1-5, with a tentative D call TRBD1 (5 bases). Germline CDR1 is MNHEY and CDR2 is SVGAGI. The CDR3 length is 15 residues. V lost 4 bases and J 1 base, leaving 11 bases between the germline ends. The CDR3 DNA sequence: TGTGCCAGCAGTTTCCGGGACCGGAGCAATCAGCCCCAGCATTTT. It translates to CASSFRDRSNQPQHF.

This chain joins TRBV20-1 and TRBJ1-5, with 9 bases that match TRBD1. The germline V gene has CDR1 DFQATT and CDR2 SNEGSKA (reference sequence). V lost 2 bases to trimming and J lost 7 bases; unmatched junction nucleotides: 9. The CDR3 consists of 15 residues. This chain's CDR3 is CSARFPGTGIQPQHF. Written as DNA, the CDR3 is TGCAGTGCTAGATTCCCCGGGACAGGGATCCAGCCCCAGCATTTT.

Concerning this clonotype: Relative to the germline gene, one junction end is altered; a read error may explain this. The chain employs TRBV5-1 and TRBJ1-6; no clear D gene. The CDR3 loop spans 17 amino acids. Germline CDR1 is SGHRS and CDR2 is YFSETQ. Written as DNA, the CDR3 is TGCGCCAGCAGCTTGGAGCCCTTAAGCTCCTATGATTCACCCCTCCACTTT. This encodes CASSLEPLSSYDSPLHF.

Comment on this clonotype: Being one base from a much bigger clone, this may be a read error. The chain carries TRBV6-2 or TRBV6-3 and TRBJ2-7, with D possibly matching TRBD2 (6 bases). The CDR3 runs to 14 residues. Germline loops: CDR1 MNHEY, CDR2 SVGEGT. This chain's CDR3 is CAGSGGTISYEQYF. The CDR3 coding sequence is TGTGCCGGCAGTGGAGGGACGATCTCCTACGAGCAGTACTTC.

This clonotype has at least ten counts. The chain joins TRBV11-2 to TRBJ2-7; D unresolved. The CDR3 has 14 amino acids. The V end was cut by 2 bases, the J end by 4 bases, with 12 bases between. Germline V lookup: CDR1 SGHAT, CDR2 FQNNGV. CDR3 in DNA: TGTGCCAGCAGCTTATGGGGTTGGGAATACGAGCAGTACTTC. Translation: CASSLWGWEYEQYF.

This clonotype was recorded many times. The rearrangement uses TRBV7-2 and TRBJ2-5; TRBD2 matches 7 bases. Germline lookup yields CDR1 SGHTA and CDR2 FQGNSA. CDR3 length equals 15 residues. V dropped 4 bases and J dropped 5; count of bases not matched to a gene: 10. The CDR3 protein is CASSSRDYVRETQYF. In DNA, the CDR3 is TGTGCCAGCAGCTCCCGGGACTACGTTCGGGAGACCCAGTACTTC.

This clonotype was recorded many times. The chain recombines TRBV12-3 or TRBV12-4 with TRBJ1-5; 7 positions match TRBD1. V trimming: 6 bases; J trimming: 6 bases; junction bases outside the gene matches: 11. This CDR3 spans 15 amino acids. The CDR3 DNA sequence: TGTGCCAGCAGCCCACTTAGCAGGGGGAGTCAGCCCCAGCATTTT. Translated, it gives CASSPLSRGSQPQHF.